This T cell receptor beta chain came from a study of cytomegalovirus exposure and HLA in healthy donors. Study findings and constraints: Available immune exposure information covered CMV serostatus only.

J lost 0 bases, V lost 4 bases, and 5 bases had no gene match. The germline gives CDR1 SGHDN, CDR2 FVKESK. CDR3 size: 15 residues. PCR was performed using 60 Vbeta and 13 Jbeta primers. Repertoires were generated with immunoSEQ multiplex PCR, while TCRdb's copy carries only in-frame clones and drops some. The table shows about 130,000 clones, with roughly 82% occurring only once. Of note for this clone: Its specificity is not known.

This TCR was recovered from a male donor in good health and CMV-seropositive. The material sequenced was PBMCs. The rearrangement joins TRBV14 to TRBJ1-2; 7 nucleotides agree with TRBD1. CDR3 region: CASSPYDRANYGYTF. The CDR3 region has the DNA TGTGCCAGCAGCCCTTACGACAGGGCTAACTATGGCTACACCTTC. Filled out from reference TRBV14 and TRBJ1-2, the complete variable domain reads EAGVTQFPSHSVIEKGQTVTLRCDPISGHDNLYWYRRVMGKEIKFLLHFVKESKQDESGMPNNRFLAERTGGTYSTLKVQPAELEDSGVYFCASSPYDRANYGYTFGSGTRLTVV.